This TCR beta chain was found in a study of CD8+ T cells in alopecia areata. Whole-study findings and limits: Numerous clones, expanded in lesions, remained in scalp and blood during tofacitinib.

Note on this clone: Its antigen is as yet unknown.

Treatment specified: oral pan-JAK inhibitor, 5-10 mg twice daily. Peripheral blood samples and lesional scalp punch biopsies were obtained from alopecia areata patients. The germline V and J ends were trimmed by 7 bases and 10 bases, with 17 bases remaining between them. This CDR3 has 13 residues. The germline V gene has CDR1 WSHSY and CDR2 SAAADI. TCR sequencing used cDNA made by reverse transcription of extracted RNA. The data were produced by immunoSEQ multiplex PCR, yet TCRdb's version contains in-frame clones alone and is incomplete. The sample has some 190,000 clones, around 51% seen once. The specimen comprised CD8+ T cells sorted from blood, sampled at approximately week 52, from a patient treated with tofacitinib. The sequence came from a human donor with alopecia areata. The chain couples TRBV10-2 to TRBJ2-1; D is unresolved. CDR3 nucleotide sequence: TGCGCCAGCACGGGTAGCCTCACATCAGAGCAGTTCTTC. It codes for CASTGSLTSEQFF.